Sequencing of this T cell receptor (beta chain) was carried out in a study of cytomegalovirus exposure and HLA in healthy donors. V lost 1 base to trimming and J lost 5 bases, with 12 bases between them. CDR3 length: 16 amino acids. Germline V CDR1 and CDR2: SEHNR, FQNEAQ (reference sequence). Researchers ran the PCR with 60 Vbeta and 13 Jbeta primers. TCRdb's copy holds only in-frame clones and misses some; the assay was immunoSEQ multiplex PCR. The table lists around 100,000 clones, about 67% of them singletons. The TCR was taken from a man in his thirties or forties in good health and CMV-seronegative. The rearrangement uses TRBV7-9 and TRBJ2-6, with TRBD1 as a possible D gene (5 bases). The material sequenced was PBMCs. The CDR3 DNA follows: TGTGCCAGCAGCTTAGGATCAACAGGATGGGCCAACGTCCTGACTTTC. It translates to CASSLGSTGWANVLTF. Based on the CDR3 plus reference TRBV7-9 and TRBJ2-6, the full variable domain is DTGVSQNPRHKITKRGQNVTFRCDPISEHNRLYWYRQTLGQGPEFLTYFQNEAQLEKSRLLSDRFSAERPKGSFSTLEIQRTEQGDSAMYLCASSLGSTGWANVLTFGAGSRLTVL.